These 13 T cell receptor beta chains were all obtained from the same sample, sequenced in a study of beta chain features in type 1 diabetes. The study, taken as a whole, reports: TCRB CDR3s from Type 1 diabetes patients were moderately but significantly shorter in all four CD4+ subsets.

Their cognate antigens are unknown. Reverse transcribing all isolated RNA meant expressed TCRB transcripts were sequenced. TCRdb keeps only in-frame clones here, not all; method: immunoSEQ multiplex PCR. The sample consists of over 200,000 clones, about a tenth of them appearing once. Sequenced input: naive CD4+ T cells from blood. These receptors originate from a man between 25 and 39 years old with type 1 diabetes.

This chain joins TRBV9 and TRBJ2-7, with 8 bases lining up with TRBD1. This CDR3 comprises 15 residues. Germline CDR1 is SGDLS and CDR2 is YYNGEE. The V gene end was trimmed by 0 bases and the J gene end by 3 bases; junction bases not matched to a gene: 5. CDR3 residues: CASSVGTGTGYEQYF. CDR3 sequence (DNA): TGTGCCAGCAGCGTAGGGACAGGGACGGGCTACGAGCAGTACTTC.

As to this clone: This same CDR3 is encoded by further DNA sequences in the sample. The chain has TRBV29-1 and TRBJ1-1, with D uncertain. The germline V and J ends were trimmed by 6 bases and 0 bases, with 11 bases remaining between them. Germline assignment: CDR1 SQVTM and CDR2 ANQGSEA. The CDR3 runs to 13 residues. CDR3 in DNA: TGCAGCGTAGCCGGGGTATTGAACACTGAAGCTTTCTTT. Amino acids: CSVAGVLNTEAFF.

The genes are TRBV4-2 and TRBJ2-7, with 11 bases lining up with TRBD2. The CDR3 runs to 16 residues. Germline CDR1 LGHNA, CDR2 YNFKEQ. J lost 3 bases, V lost 1 base, and 5 bases had no gene match. The CDR3 DNA reads TGTGCCAGCAGCCAAGGAAAACTAGCGGGGGTCTACGAGCAGTACTTC. This translates into CASSQGKLAGVYEQYF.

There are a few counts of this clone. J is TRBJ2-1 and V is TRBV27; D is perhaps TRBD1 (5 bases). Germline assignment: CDR1 MNHEY and CDR2 SMNVEV (reference sequence). This CDR3 has 14 amino acids. V lost 2 bases to trimming and J lost 4 bases, with 9 bases between them. The CDR3 coding sequence is TGTGCCAGCAGTTTAGCCCCAGGGTACAATGAGCAGTTCTTC. Translating it yields CASSLAPGYNEQFF.

This chain uses TRBV6-1 with TRBJ1-6; unclear D gene. Germline CDR1 and CDR2: MNHNS and SASEGT. The CDR3 sequence is 14 residues long. V lost 7 bases to trimming and J lost 3 bases, with 10 bases between them. The CDR3 DNA reads as TGTGCCAGCACCCGGGAGAACTATAATTCACCCCTCCACTTT. It yields the protein CASTRENYNSPLHF.

A few counts support this clone. The chain combines TRBV2 with TRBJ1-4, with 9 bases aligning to TRBD1. Germline CDR1 is SNHLY and CDR2 is FYNNEI. V dropped 5 bases and J dropped 7; count of bases not matched to a gene: 5. This CDR3 is built from 14 residues. This CDR3 reads CASSLQGAGEKLFF. Here the CDR3 DNA reads TGTGCCAGCAGTCTACAGGGGGCCGGTGAAAAACTGTTTTTT.

The DNA of the CDR3 is TGTGCCTGGACACAGGGGGCGCATCACGGCTACACCTTC. It specifies CAWTQGAHHGYTF. This chain joins TRBV30 and TRBJ1-2; TRBD1 matches 9 bases. V lost 4 bases to trimming and J lost 8 bases; unmatched junction nucleotides: 8. The germline gives CDR1 GTSNPN, CDR2 SVGIG (reference sequence). The CDR3 is 13 amino acids.

This sequence joins TRBV7-6 and TRBJ2-3; D unresolved. Germline V gene data show CDR1 as SGHVS and CDR2 as FNYEAQ. V was pared by 5 bases and J by 0 bases, with 15 bases between. This CDR3 comprises 16 residues. The CDR3 sequence is CASSKSASTSTDTQYF. CDR3 bases: TGTGCCAGCAGCAAATCCGCGTCCACTAGCACAGATACGCAGTATTTT. Full variable domain (missing parts from reference TRBV7-6 and TRBJ2-3): GAGVSQSPRYKVTKRGQDVALRCDPISGHVSLYWYRQALGQGPEFLTYFNYEAQQDKSGLPNDRFSAERPEGSISTLTIQRTEQRDSAMYRCASSKSASTSTDTQYFGPGTRLTVL.

The V call is TRBV30, the J call TRBJ2-1; D may be TRBD1 (7 bases). Trimming took off 1 base at V and 12 bases at J, with 10 bases between the two ends. This CDR3 comprises 11 residues. The germline gives CDR1 GTSNPN, CDR2 SVGIG (reference sequence). CDR3 residues: CAWSGGTAQFF. Written as DNA, the CDR3 is TGTGCCTGGAGTGGCGGGACAGCGCAGTTCTTC.

The CDR3 nucleotides are TGTGCCAACCCGTCGGAGGGGAGCTATGGCTACACCTTC. It codes for CANPSEGSYGYTF. This sequence joins TRBV2 and TRBJ1-2; possible D gene TRBD1, 5 bases. V was cut by 10 bases and J by 4 bases, with 16 bases left in between. This CDR3 has 13 residues. Germline lookup yields CDR1 SNHLY and CDR2 FYNNEI.

This clone was counted a few times. The J gene is TRBJ2-3, the V gene TRBV5-6, with 10 nucleotides matching TRBD2. CDR1 and CDR2 (germline): SGHDT, YYEEEE. This CDR3 spans 14 amino acids. The trim removed 3 bases at V and 4 bases at J, leaving 2 bases unmatched. The CDR3 region is CASSSLAGADTQYF. CDR3 DNA: TGTGCCAGCAGCTCTCTAGCGGGGGCAGATACGCAGTATTTT.

This clone was detected a few times. The J gene is TRBJ2-5, the V gene TRBV5-4; TRBD2 might be the D (5 bases). The CDR3 runs 15 residues. Trimming took off 0 bases at V and 5 bases at J, with 14 bases between the two ends. Per the germline V gene, CDR1 is SGHNT and CDR2 is YYREEE (reference sequence). CDR3 sequence reads: CASSLDLASPETQYF. Written as DNA, the CDR3 is TGTGCCAGCAGCTTGGATTTAGCTAGCCCGGAGACCCAGTACTTC.

This clone was detected a few times. V is TRBV28 and J is TRBJ2-2; 7 nucleotides line up with TRBD2. Germline-derived CDR1 and CDR2 are MDHEN and SYDVKM. Trimming at V came to 5 bases and at J to 1 base, leaving 1 base not matched to a gene. The CDR3 has 14 amino acids. The CDR3 DNA is TGTGCCAGCAGTCGCGGGGGGAACACCGGGGAGCTGTTTTTT. Translated, it gives CASSRGGNTGELFF. Drawing the rest from reference TRBV28 and TRBJ2-2, the complete variable domain is DVKVTQSSRYLVKRTGEKVFLECVQDMDHENMFWYRQDPGLGLRLIYFSYDVKMKEKGDIPEGYSVSREKKERFSLILESASTNQTSMYLCASSRGGNTGELFFGEGSRLTVL.